The 27 T cell receptor beta chains below come from one sample, sequenced in a study of T cells in Graves' hyperthyroidism and ophthalmopathy. There were TCR beta CDR3 regions amplified from RNA transcripts. In the first-round RT-PCR of the TCR CDR3, the HTBI primer set was used. Each CDR3 protein is one row after TCRdb ran MiXCR on the multiplex PCR reads. The sample has about 560,000 distinct CDR3 sequences; over 15% are singletons. The sequenced material came from blood. These TCRs come from a woman aged 18 to 35 with Graves' hyperthyroidism.

This clonotype was observed many times. The rearrangement uses TRBV11-2 and TRBJ2-1, with 11 bases aligning to TRBD1. The ends lost 5 bases at V and 7 bases at J; junction bases unmatched: 7. The CDR3 totals 15 residues. The germline V gene encodes CDR1 SGHAT and CDR2 FQNNGV. CDR3 amino acids: CASSDGTGGRNEQFF. The CDR3 nucleotides are TGTGCCAGCAGCGACGGGACAGGGGGAAGGAATGAGCAGTTCTTC.

A few counts support this clonotype. The CDR3 loop reads CASSQHGQGGYTF. The CDR3, as DNA: TGCGCCAGCAGCCAGCATGGACAGGGCGGCTACACCTTC. This rearrangement joins TRBV5-1 to TRBJ1-2; 8 positions match TRBD1. J lost 8 bases, V lost 4 bases, and 7 bases had no gene match. Germline V gene data show CDR1 as SGHRS and CDR2 as YFSETQ. The CDR3 has 13 amino acids.

This clonotype showed up many times. The J gene is TRBJ2-7, the V gene TRBV20-1, with 10 bases fitting TRBD1. The V gene end was trimmed by 3 bases and the J gene end by 3 bases; junction bases not matched to a gene: 5. Per the germline V gene, CDR1 is DFQATT and CDR2 is SNEGSKA (reference sequence). The CDR3 runs to 14 residues. CDR3 coding DNA: TGCAGTGCTAGGGGACAGGGGAGGATCTACGAGCAGTACTTC. This translates into CSARGQGRIYEQYF.

This clonotype was counted between two and nine times. This chain links TRBV12-3 or TRBV12-4 with TRBJ2-1; D is tentatively TRBD1 or TRBD2 (5 bases each). V was shortened by 5 bases and J by 7 bases, with 24 bases between the two germline ends. This CDR3 has 17 residues. DNA of the CDR3: TGTGCCAGCAGTCCGAATGCCGGGACCGTAGGGATGAATGAGCAGTTCTTC. The encoded protein is CASSPNAGTVGMNEQFF.

This rearrangement joins TRBV7-9 to TRBJ2-7; 7 nucleotides align to TRBD1. V was pared by 5 bases and J by 2 bases, with 6 bases of the junction left unmatched. In germline, CDR1 is SEHNR, CDR2 FQNEAQ (reference sequence). This CDR3 region has 14 residues. The CDR3 protein is CASSNRGRAYEQYF. CDR3 DNA: TGTGCCAGCAGCAACAGGGGTAGAGCCTACGAGCAGTACTTC.

The rearrangement joins TRBV28 to TRBJ1-2, with D unresolved. Germline CDR1 and CDR2: MDHEN and SYDVKM. V shed 4 bases and J shed 2 bases, with 8 bases lying between them. The CDR3 has 13 amino acids. Here the CDR3 DNA reads TGTGCCAGCAGTTCTGGGGAGAACTATGGCTACACCTTC. Residues: CASSSGENYGYTF.

The sample holds many counts of this clonotype. This chain links TRBV7-8 with TRBJ1-2; D is ambiguous. Germline assignment: CDR1 SGHVS and CDR2 FQNEAQ. Trimming pared 1 base from V and 5 bases from J, leaving 8 bases between. CDR3 size: 13 residues. In DNA, the CDR3 is TGTGCCAGCAGCTTAGACCAGAATTATGGCTACACCTTC. It translates to CASSLDQNYGYTF.

A few counts support this clonotype. The chain is built from TRBV7-9 and TRBJ2-1, with D perhaps matching TRBD2 (5 bases). Germline CDR1 reads SEHNR; CDR2 reads FQNEAQ (reference sequence). The length of the CDR3 is 14 residues. Trimming cost V 5 bases and J 6 bases, with 14 bases left between them. As DNA, the CDR3 is TGTGCCAGCAGCCCCGAGAGGGCTGGCAATGAGCAGTTCTTC. Protein: CASSPERAGNEQFF.

This clonotype has ten or more counts. The chain combines TRBV7-9 with TRBJ2-5, with 11 bases fitting TRBD2. The CDR3 is made up of 14 amino acids. Per germline, CDR1 SEHNR and CDR2 FQNEAQ (reference sequence). The V and J ends lost 5 bases and 5 bases, in that order; junction bases with no gene match: 4. The CDR3 sequence is CASSTSGGSETQYF. CDR3 DNA: TGTGCCAGCAGCACTAGCGGGGGTTCGGAGACCCAGTACTTC.

This clonotype was seen repeatedly, ten times or more. The chain couples TRBV6-5 to TRBJ2-7; tentative D call: TRBD2 (6 bases). Germline CDR1 and CDR2: MNHEY and SVGAGI. The CDR3 covers 14 residues. V was cut by 2 bases and J by 3 bases, with 11 bases left in between. CDR3 DNA: TGTGCCAGCAGTTACGGGGGGTTGATCTACGAGCAGTACTTC. This encodes CASSYGGLIYEQYF.

This clonotype was seen at least ten times. The rearrangement uses TRBV27 and TRBJ2-1; 7 positions agree with TRBD2. V shed 5 bases, J shed 8 bases, and the junction held 12 bases outside the gene matches. CDR1 and CDR2 (germline): MNHEY, SMNVEV (reference sequence). This CDR3 region has 15 residues. CDR3 region: CASSATSNRIYEQFF. The CDR3 DNA reads TGTGCCAGCAGTGCGACTAGCAATAGAATATATGAGCAGTTCTTC.

The gene calls are TRBV7-2 and TRBJ2-1; 9 bases fit TRBD2. V shed 1 base and J 10 bases; nucleotides not matched to a gene: 11. The CDR3 is 16 amino acids. The germline gives CDR1 SGHTA, CDR2 FQGNSA. CDR3 sequence (DNA): TGTGCCAGCAGCTTAGATGGCGGGGGGGCCCTGGGGGAGCAGTTCTTC. Encoded protein: CASSLDGGGALGEQFF.

This clonotype was counted at least ten times. The genes are TRBV6-1 and TRBJ2-2, with TRBD2 matching over 12 bases. Germline V gene lookup returns CDR1 MNHNS and CDR2 SASEGT. The CDR3 sequence is 16 residues long. With V trimmed by 2 bases and J by 5 bases, 3 bases remained unmatched. The CDR3 protein is CASSESSGRVTGELFF. Here the CDR3 DNA reads TGTGCCAGCAGTGAATCTAGCGGGAGGGTGACCGGGGAGCTGTTTTTT.

In this sample, this clonotype turned up many times. J is TRBJ2-7 and V is TRBV4-1; possibly TRBD1 or TRBD2 for D (5 bases each). The CDR3 is made up of 13 amino acids. The germline V gene encodes CDR1 MGHRA and CDR2 YSYEKL. The ends were cut back, 0 bases at V and 4 bases at J, with 7 bases in the middle. The CDR3 spells CASSQERGYEQYF. The DNA of the CDR3 is TGCGCCAGCAGCCAAGAGAGGGGTTACGAGCAGTACTTC.

The chain recombines TRBV28 with TRBJ2-2, with 9 bases identical to TRBD2. The germline CDR1 and CDR2 sequences are MDHEN and SYDVKM. This CDR3 has 15 residues. V gave up 7 bases and J gave up 6 bases; unmatched junction bases: 9. CDR3 sequence (DNA): TGTGCCAGCAAATACATAGCGGGAGCGGCCGGGGAGCTGTTTTTT. This translates into CASKYIAGAAGELFF.

This chain joins TRBV6-1 and TRBJ1-5; D not resolved. The CDR3 extends over 16 amino acids. V lost 4 bases to trimming and J lost 0 bases, with 13 bases between them. Germline CDR1 is MNHNS and CDR2 is SASEGT. CDR3 amino acids: CASSVLSLYSNQPQHF. The CDR3 DNA follows: TGTGCCAGCAGTGTTCTCTCTCTCTATAGCAATCAGCCCCAGCATTTT.

This clonotype was picked up many times. The chain combines TRBV27 with TRBJ2-1; tentatively, D is TRBD2 (5 bases). Germline V gene data show CDR1 as MNHEY and CDR2 as SMNVEV (reference sequence). V dropped 1 base and J dropped 8 bases, with 18 bases sitting between them. The CDR3 has 16 residues. The CDR3 DNA reads as TGTGCCAGCAGTTTATACGCTCAACCTAGCACCCATGAGCAGTTCTTC. Protein: CASSLYAQPSTHEQFF.

This clonotype appeared many times. V and J are TRBV20-1 and TRBJ2-7; TRBD2 aligns across 11 bases. The CDR3 totals 16 residues. Germline values: CDR1 DFQATT, CDR2 SNEGSKA (reference sequence). The V segment lost 6 bases and the J segment 1 base; nucleotides outside the gene matches: 11. The DNA for the CDR3 is TGCAGTGCCTCCCCTTTTTCTAGCGGGAGGTCCTACGAGCAGTACTTC. Its translation is CSASPFSSGRSYEQYF.

This clonotype was detected ten times or more. The rearrangement uses TRBV18 and TRBJ1-1; D uncertain. Germline assignment: CDR1 KGHSH and CDR2 LQKENI. Trimming shortened V by 1 base and J by 0 bases, and 9 bases separated the two germline ends. The CDR3 length is 15 residues. CDR3 DNA sequence: TGTGCCAGCTCACCACGTGATAAAATGAACACTGAAGCTTTCTTT. Residues: CASSPRDKMNTEAFF. The whole variable domain, remainder taken from reference TRBV18 and TRBJ1-1, is NAGVMQNPRHLVRRRGQEARLRCSPMKGHSHVYWYRQLPEEGLKFMVYLQKENIIDESGMPKERFSAEFPKEGPSILRIQQVVRGDSAAYFCASSPRDKMNTEAFFGQGTRLTVV.

This chain links TRBV2 with TRBJ2-1; possibly TRBD1 for D (6 bases). V gave up 6 bases and J gave up 5 bases, with 11 bases separating them. The CDR3 consists of 13 residues. The germline V gene encodes CDR1 SNHLY and CDR2 FYNNEI. This CDR3 is CASREAGDNEQFF. The DNA for the CDR3 is TGTGCCAGCAGGGAGGCAGGGGACAATGAGCAGTTCTTC.

The J gene is TRBJ2-3, the V gene TRBV19, with 8 bases that match TRBD2. Unmatched junction bases numbered 5, after V lost 3 bases and J lost 6 bases. The length of the CDR3 is 14 residues. Germline V gene data show CDR1 as LNHDA and CDR2 as SQIVND (reference sequence). The CDR3 here is CASSIGRGLDTQYF. In DNA, the CDR3 is TGTGCCAGTAGTATCGGGAGGGGCCTCGATACGCAGTATTTT.

The J gene is TRBJ1-5, the V gene TRBV5-1, with a weak D call TRBD1 (5 bases). CDR3 length: 16 amino acids. From germline, CDR1 is SGHRS and CDR2 YFSETQ. V was pared by 0 bases and J by 0 bases, with 10 bases between. CDR3 amino acids: CASSLVPGGSNQPQHF. The DNA for the CDR3 is TGCGCCAGCAGCTTGGTTCCGGGGGGTAGCAATCAGCCCCAGCATTTT.

This clonotype has ten or more counts. The genes are TRBV2 and TRBJ2-3; maybe TRBD2 (6 bases). Germline CDR1 SNHLY, CDR2 FYNNEI. The CDR3 totals 13 residues. Trimming cost V 0 bases and J 8 bases, with 9 bases left between them. Here the CDR3 reads CASSEADYGTQYF. Here the CDR3 DNA reads TGTGCCAGCAGTGAAGCGGACTACGGTACGCAGTATTTT.

This rearrangement joins TRBV6-1 to TRBJ2-7, with D maybe TRBD1 (5 bases). With 1 base removed from V and 1 base from J, the gap between germline ends came to 8 bases. The CDR3 totals 14 residues. The V gene's germline CDR1 is MNHNS and CDR2 SASEGT. The CDR3 coding sequence is TGTGCCAGCAGTGAAGATCCAGGGTCCTACGAGCAGTACTTC. This gives the protein CASSEDPGSYEQYF.

The gene calls are TRBV15 and TRBJ1-4, with TRBD1 identical over 7 bases. V lost 5 bases and J lost 7; bases outside the gene matches: 7. Looked up from germline, CDR1 is LNHNV and CDR2 is YYDKDF (reference sequence). There are 14 residues in the CDR3. CDR3 region: CATSQTGSGEKLFF. In nucleotides, the CDR3 is TGTGCCACCAGCCAGACAGGGTCGGGTGAAAAACTGTTTTTT.

The chain employs TRBV2 and TRBJ1-2; D is undetermined. V gave up 4 bases and J gave up 3 bases, with 12 bases separating them. This CDR3 region has 14 residues. The germline CDR1 and CDR2 sequences are SNHLY and FYNNEI. This CDR3 reads CASSGPDRYYGYTF. CDR3 bases: TGTGCCAGCAGTGGCCCGGACCGATACTATGGCTACACCTTC.

This sequence joins TRBV28 and TRBJ2-7; TRBD1 aligns across 9 bases. The germline V gene has CDR1 MDHEN and CDR2 SYDVKM. There are 12 residues in the CDR3. Losses at the gene ends were 6 bases for V and 5 bases for J; bases not matched to a gene: 2. This CDR3 reads CASRDRGDEQYF. CDR3 bases: TGTGCCAGCAGAGACAGGGGGGACGAGCAGTACTTC.